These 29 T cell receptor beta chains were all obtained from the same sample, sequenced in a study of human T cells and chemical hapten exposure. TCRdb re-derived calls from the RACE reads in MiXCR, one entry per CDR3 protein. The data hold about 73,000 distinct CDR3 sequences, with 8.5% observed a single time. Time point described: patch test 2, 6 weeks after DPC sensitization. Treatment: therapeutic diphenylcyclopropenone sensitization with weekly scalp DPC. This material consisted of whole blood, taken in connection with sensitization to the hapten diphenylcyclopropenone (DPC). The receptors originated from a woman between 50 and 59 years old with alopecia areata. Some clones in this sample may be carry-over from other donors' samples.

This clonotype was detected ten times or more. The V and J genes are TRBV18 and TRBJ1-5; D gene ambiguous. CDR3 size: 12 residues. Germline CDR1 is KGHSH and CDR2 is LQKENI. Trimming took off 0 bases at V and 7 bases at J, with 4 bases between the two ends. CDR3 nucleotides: TGTGCCAGCTCACCACCGGGACAGCCCCAGCATTTT. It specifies CASSPPGQPQHF.

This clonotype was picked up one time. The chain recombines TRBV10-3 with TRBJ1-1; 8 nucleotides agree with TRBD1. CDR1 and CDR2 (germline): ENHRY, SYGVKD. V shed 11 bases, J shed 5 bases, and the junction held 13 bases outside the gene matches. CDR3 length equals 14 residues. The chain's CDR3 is CASVDPNRGTEAFF. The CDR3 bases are TGTGCCTCCGTAGACCCCAACAGGGGGACTGAAGCTTTCTTT.

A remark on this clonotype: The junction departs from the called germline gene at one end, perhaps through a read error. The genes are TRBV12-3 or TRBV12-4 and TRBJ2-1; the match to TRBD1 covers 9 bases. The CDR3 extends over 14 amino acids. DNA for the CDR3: TGTGCCAACAGTTCGACAGGGGGAAACAATGAGCAGTTCTTC. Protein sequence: CANSSTGGNNEQFF.

As DNA, the CDR3 is TGTGCCAGCGATCCTGGACTGCGGGACGAGCAGTACTTC. It translates to CASDPGLRDEQYF. J is TRBJ2-7 and V is TRBV7-9, with D possibly TRBD2 on 5 matching bases. V shed 8 bases and J shed 5 bases, with 16 bases lying between them. Germline CDR1 SEHNR, CDR2 FQNEAQ (reference sequence). CDR3 length: 13 amino acids.

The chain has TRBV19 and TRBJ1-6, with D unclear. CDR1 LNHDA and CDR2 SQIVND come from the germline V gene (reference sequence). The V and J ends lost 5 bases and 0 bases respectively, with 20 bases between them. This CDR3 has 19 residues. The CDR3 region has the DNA TGTGCCAGTAGTGGCGATGAGGTCGCTGCGCCCTCCTATAATTCACCCCTCCACTTT. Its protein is CASSGDEVAAPSYNSPLHF.

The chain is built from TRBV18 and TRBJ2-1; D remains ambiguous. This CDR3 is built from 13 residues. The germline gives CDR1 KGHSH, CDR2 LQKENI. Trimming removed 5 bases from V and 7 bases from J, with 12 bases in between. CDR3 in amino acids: CASSARPENEQFF. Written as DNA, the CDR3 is TGTGCCAGCTCAGCCAGGCCGGAGAATGAGCAGTTCTTC.

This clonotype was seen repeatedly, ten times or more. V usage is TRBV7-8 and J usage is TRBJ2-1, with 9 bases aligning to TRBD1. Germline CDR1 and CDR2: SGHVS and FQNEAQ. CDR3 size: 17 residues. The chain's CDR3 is CAIGDRSDRGGRNEQFF. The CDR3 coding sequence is TGTGCTATAGGCGATCGGTCGGACAGGGGAGGAAGGAATGAGCAGTTCTTC.

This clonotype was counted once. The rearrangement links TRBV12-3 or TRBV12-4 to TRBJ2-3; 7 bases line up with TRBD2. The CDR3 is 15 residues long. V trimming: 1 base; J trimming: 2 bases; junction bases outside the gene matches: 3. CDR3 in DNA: TGTGCCAGCAGTTTAGGCGGGAGAATCACAGATACGCAGTATTTT. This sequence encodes CASSLGGRITDTQYF.

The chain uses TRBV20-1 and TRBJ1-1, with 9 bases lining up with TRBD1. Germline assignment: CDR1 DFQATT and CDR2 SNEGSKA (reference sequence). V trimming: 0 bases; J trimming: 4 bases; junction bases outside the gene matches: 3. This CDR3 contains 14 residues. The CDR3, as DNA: TGCAGTGCTAGAGATGACAGGGGGAGCACTGAAGCTTTCTTT. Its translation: CSARDDRGSTEAFF.

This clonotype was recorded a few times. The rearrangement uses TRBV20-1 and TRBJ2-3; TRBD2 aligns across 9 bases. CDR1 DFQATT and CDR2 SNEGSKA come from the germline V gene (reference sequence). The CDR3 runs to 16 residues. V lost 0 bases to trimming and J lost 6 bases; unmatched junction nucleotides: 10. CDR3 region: CSARDFSAGGQDTQYF. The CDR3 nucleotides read TGCAGTGCTAGAGATTTTTCTGCGGGGGGGCAGGATACGCAGTATTTT.

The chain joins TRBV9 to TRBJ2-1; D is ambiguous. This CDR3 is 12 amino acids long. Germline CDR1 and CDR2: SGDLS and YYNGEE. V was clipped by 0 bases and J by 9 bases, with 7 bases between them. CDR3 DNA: TGTGCCAGCAGCGTAGATTACGGTGAGCAGTTCTTC. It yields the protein CASSVDYGEQFF.

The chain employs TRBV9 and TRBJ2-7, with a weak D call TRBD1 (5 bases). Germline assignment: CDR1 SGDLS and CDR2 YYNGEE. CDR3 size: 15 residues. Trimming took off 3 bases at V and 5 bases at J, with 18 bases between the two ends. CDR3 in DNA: TGTGCCAGCAGCGCCGGACACACCCTAGTGGACGAGCAGTACTTC. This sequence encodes CASSAGHTLVDEQYF.

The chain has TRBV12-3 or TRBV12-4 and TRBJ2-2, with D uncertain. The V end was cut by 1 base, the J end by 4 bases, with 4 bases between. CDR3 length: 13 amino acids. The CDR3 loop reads CASSLGPTGELFF. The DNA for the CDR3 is TGTGCCAGCAGTTTAGGACCCACCGGGGAGCTGTTTTTT.

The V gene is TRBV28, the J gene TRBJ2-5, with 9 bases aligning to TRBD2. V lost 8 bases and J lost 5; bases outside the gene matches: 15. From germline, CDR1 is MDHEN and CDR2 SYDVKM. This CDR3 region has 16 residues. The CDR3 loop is CASYNPAGGPLETQYF. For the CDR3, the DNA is TGTGCCAGCTATAATCCCGCGGGAGGGCCCCTGGAGACCCAGTACTTC.

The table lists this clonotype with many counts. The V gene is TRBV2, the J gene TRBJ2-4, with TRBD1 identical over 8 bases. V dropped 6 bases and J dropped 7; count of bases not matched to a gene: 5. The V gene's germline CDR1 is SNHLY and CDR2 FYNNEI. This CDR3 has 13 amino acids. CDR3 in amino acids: CASSGQGQNIQYF. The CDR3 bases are TGTGCCAGCAGCGGACAGGGCCAGAACATTCAGTACTTC.

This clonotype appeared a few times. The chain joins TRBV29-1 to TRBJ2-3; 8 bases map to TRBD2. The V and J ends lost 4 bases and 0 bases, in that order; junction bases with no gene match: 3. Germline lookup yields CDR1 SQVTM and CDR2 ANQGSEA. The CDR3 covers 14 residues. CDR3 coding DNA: TGCAGCGTTGTAGGGACTAGTAGCACAGATACGCAGTATTTT. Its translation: CSVVGTSSTDTQYF.

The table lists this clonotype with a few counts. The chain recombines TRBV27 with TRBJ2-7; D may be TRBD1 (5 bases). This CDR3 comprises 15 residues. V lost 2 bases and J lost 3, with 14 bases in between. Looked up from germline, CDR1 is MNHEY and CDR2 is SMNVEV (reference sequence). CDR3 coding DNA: TGTGCCAGCAGTTTAAGGCAGGGAATTAACTACGAGCAGTACTTC. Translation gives CASSLRQGINYEQYF.

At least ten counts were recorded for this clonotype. In DNA, the CDR3 is TGCAGCGTTTTAGGAACGGAGGGCTCTGGGGCCAACGTCCTGACTTTC. Amino acids: CSVLGTEGSGANVLTF. J is TRBJ2-6 and V is TRBV29-1, with D possibly matching TRBD2 (6 bases). Trimming pared 5 bases from V and 0 bases from J, leaving 14 bases between. Germline V gene lookup returns CDR1 SQVTM and CDR2 ANQGSEA. The CDR3 is 16 amino acids.

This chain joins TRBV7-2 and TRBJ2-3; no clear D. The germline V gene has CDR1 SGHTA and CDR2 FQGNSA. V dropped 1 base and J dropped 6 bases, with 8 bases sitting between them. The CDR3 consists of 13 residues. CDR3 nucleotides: TGTGCCAGCAGCTTAGGACGAACGGATACGCAGTATTTT. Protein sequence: CASSLGRTDTQYF.

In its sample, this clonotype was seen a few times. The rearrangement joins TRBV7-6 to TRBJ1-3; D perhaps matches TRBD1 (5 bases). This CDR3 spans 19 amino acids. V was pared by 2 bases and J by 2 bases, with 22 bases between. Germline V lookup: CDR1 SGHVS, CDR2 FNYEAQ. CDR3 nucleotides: TGTGCCAGCAGCTTATCATCGAGGGGTTTGGCGTTCGCTGGAAACACCATATATTTT. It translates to CASSLSSRGLAFAGNTIYF.

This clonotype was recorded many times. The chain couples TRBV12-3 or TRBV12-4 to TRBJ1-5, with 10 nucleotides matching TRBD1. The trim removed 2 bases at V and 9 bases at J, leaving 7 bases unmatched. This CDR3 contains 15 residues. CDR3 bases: TGTGCCAGCAGTTTACAGACAGGGGGCTTGGGGCCCCAGCATTTT. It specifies CASSLQTGGLGPQHF.

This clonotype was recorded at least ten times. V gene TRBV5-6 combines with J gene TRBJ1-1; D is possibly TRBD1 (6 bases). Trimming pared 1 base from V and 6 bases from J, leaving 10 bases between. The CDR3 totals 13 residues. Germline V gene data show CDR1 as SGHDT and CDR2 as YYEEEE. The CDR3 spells CASSLYGGAEAFF. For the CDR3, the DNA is TGTGCCAGCAGCTTGTATGGGGGCGCTGAAGCTTTCTTT.

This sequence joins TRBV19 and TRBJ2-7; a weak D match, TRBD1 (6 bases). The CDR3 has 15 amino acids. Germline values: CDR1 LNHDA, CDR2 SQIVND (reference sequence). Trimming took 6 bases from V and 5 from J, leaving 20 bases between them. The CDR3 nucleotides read TGTGCCAGTAGCCCAGGCTTGGGGGCTAGGGACGAGCAGTACTTC. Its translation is CASSPGLGARDEQYF.

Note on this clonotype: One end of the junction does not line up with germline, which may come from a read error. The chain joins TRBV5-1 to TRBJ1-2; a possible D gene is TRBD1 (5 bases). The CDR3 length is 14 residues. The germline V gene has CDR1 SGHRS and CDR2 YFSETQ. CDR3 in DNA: TGCGTCAGCAGCCGGGGACGGGAGGACTATGGCTACACCTTC. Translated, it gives CVSSRGREDYGYTF.

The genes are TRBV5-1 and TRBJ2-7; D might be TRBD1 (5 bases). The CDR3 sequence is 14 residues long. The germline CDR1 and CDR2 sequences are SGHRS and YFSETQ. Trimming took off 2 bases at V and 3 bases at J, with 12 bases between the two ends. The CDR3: CASSLGVPGYEQYF. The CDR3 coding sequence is TGCGCCAGCAGCTTAGGGGTGCCCGGCTACGAGCAGTACTTC.

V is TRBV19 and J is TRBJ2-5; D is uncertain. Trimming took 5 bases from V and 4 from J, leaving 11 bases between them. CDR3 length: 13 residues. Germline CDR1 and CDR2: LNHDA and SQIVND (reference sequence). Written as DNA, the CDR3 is TGTGCCAGTAGTCTGTCTCAGCTAGAGACCCAGTACTTC. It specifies CASSLSQLETQYF.

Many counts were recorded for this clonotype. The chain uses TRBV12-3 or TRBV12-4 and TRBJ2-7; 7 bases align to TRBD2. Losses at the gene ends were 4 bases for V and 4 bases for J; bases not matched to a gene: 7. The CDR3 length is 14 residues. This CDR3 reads CASSYGGGSYEQYF. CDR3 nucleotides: TGTGCCAGCAGTTACGGCGGGGGAAGTTACGAGCAGTACTTC.

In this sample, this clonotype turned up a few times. The CDR3 protein is CASSSSPDTQYF. The CDR3 DNA reads as TGTGCCAGCAGCTCAAGTCCAGATACGCAGTATTTT. J is TRBJ2-3 and V is TRBV12-3 or TRBV12-4; no definite D call. The CDR3 loop spans 12 amino acids. V was trimmed by 6 bases and J by 4 bases, leaving 8 bases between them.

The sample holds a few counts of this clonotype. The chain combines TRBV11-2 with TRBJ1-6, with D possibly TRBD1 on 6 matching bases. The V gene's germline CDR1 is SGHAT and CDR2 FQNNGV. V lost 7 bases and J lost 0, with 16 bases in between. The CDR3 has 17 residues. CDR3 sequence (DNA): TGTGCCAGCACCTCGCCCGGACAGCCCTCCTATAATTCACCCCTCCACTTT. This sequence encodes CASTSPGQPSYNSPLHF.